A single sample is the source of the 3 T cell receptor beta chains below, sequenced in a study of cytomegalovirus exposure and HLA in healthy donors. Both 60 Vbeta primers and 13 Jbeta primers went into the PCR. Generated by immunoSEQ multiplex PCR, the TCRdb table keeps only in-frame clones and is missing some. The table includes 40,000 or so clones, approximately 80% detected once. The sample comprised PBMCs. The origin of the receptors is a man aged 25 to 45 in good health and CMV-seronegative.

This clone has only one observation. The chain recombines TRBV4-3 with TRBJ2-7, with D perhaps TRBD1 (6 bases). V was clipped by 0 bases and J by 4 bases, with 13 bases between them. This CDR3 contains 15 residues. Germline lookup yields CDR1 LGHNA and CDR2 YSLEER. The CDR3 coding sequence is TGCGCCAGCAGCCAAGACAGGGGCCAACTTTACGAGCAGTACTTC. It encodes CASSQDRGQLYEQYF.

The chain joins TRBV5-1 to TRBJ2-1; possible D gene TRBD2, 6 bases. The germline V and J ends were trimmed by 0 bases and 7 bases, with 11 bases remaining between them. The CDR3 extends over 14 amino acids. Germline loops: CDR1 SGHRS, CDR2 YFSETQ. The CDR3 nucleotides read TGCGCCAGCAGCTTGGAGTCGGGAGCTAATGAGCAGTTCTTC. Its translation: CASSLESGANEQFF.

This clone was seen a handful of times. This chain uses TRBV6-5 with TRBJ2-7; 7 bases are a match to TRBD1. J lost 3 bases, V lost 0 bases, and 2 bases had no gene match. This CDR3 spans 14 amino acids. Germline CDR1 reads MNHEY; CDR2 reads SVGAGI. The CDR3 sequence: CASSYSRGYYEQYF. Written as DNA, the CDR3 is TGTGCCAGCAGTTACTCCAGGGGGTACTACGAGCAGTACTTC.